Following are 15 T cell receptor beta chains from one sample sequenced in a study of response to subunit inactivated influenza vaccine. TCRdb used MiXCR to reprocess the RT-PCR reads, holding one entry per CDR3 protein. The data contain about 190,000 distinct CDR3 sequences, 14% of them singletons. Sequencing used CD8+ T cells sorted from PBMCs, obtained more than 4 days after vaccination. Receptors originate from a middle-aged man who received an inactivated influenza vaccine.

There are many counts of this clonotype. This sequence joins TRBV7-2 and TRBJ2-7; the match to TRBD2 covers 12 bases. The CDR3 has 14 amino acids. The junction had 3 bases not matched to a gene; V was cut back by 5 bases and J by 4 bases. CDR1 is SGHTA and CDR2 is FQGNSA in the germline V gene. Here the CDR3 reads CASSPLAGGYEQYF. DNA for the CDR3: TGTGCCAGCAGCCCACTAGCGGGAGGTTACGAGCAGTACTTC.

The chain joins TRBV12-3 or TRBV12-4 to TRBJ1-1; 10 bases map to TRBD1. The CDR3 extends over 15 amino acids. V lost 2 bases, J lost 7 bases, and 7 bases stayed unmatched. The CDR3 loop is CASSLITGTGVEAFF. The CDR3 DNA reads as TGTGCCAGCAGTTTAATAACCGGGACAGGGGTTGAAGCTTTCTTT.

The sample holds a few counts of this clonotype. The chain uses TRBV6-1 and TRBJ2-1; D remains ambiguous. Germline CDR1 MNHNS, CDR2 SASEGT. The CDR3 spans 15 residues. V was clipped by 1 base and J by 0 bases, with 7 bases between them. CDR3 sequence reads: CASSEGVSSYNEQFF. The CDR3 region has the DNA TGTGCCAGCAGTGAAGGGGTCAGCTCCTACAATGAGCAGTTCTTC.

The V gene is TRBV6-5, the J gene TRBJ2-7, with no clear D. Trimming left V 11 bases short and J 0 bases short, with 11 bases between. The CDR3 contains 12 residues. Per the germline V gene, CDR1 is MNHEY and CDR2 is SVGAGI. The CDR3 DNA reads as TGTGCCGTACAGATAAGCTCCTACGAGCAGTACTTC. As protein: CAVQISSYEQYF.

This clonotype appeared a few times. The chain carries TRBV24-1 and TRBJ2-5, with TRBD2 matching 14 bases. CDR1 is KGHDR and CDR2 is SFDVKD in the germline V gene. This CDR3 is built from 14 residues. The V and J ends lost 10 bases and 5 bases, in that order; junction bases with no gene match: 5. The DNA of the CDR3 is TGTGCCACGGGGACTAGCGGGGGATCCGAGACCCAGTACTTC. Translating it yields CATGTSGGSETQYF.

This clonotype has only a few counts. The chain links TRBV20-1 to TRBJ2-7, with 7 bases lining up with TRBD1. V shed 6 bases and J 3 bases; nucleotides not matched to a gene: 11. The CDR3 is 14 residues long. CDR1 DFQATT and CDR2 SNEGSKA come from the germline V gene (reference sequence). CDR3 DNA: TGCAGTGCCTCTCGACAGGGAGTGAGCTACGAGCAGTACTTC. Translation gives CSASRQGVSYEQYF.

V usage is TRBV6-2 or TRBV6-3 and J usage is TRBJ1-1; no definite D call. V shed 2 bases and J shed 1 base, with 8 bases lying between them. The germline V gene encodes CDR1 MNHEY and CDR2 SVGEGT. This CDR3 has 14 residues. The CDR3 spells CASSYGVTNTEAFF. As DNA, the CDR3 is TGTGCCAGCAGTTACGGAGTGACGAACACTGAAGCTTTCTTT.

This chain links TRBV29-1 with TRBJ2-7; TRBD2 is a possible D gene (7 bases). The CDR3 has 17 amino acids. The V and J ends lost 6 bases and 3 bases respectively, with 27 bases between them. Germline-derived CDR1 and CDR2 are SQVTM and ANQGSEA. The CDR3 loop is CSVYTPQGTGGYYEQYF. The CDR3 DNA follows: TGCAGCGTCTACACTCCTCAGGGGACGGGAGGTTACTACGAGCAGTACTTC.

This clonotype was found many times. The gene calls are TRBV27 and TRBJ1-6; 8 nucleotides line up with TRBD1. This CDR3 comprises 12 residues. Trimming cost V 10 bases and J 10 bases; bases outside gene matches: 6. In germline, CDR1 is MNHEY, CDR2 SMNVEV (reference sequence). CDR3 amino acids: CATRTGYSPLHF. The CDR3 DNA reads TGTGCCACCCGGACAGGGTACTCACCCCTCCACTTT.

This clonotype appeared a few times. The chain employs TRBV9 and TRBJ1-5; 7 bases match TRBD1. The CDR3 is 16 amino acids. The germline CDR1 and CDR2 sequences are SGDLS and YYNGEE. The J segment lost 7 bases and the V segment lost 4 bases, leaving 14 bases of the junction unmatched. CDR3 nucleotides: TGTGCCAGCAGCCCAGGGGCAGGGGGAGTGGGGCAGCCCCAGCATTTT. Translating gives CASSPGAGGVGQPQHF.

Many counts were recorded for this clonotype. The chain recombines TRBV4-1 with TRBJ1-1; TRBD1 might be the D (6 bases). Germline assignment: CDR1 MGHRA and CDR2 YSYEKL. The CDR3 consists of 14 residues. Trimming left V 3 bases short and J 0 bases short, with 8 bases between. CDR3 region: CASSQGGLNTEAFF. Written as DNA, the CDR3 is TGCGCCAGCAGCCAGGGGGGCCTGAACACTGAAGCTTTCTTT.

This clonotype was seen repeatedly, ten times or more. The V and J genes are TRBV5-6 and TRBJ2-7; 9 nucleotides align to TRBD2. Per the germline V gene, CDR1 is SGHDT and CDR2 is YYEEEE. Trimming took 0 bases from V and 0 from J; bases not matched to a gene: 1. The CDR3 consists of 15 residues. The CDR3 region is CASSLGLADSYEQYF. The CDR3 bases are TGTGCCAGCAGCTTGGGACTAGCGGACTCCTACGAGCAGTACTTC. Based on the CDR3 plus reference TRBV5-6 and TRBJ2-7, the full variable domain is DAGVTQSPTHLIKTRGQQVTLRCSPKSGHDTVSWYQQALGQGPQFIFQYYEEEERQRGNFPDRFSGHQFPNYSSELNVNALLLGDSALYLCASSLGLADSYEQYFGPGTRLTVT.

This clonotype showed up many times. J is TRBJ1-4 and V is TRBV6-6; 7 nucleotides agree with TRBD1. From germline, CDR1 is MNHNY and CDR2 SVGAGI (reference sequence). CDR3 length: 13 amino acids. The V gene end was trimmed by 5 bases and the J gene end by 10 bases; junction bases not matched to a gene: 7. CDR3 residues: CASSPGGVGKLFF. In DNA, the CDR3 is TGTGCCAGCAGTCCAGGGGGAGTGGGAAAACTGTTTTTT.

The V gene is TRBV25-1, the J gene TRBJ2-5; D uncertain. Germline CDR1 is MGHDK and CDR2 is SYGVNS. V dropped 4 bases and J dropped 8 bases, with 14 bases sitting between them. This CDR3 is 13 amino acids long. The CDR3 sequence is CASSGSLSVTQYF. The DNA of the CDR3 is TGTGCCAGCAGTGGTTCCCTGAGCGTCACCCAGTACTTC. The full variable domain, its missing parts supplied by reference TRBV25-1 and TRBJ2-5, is EADIYQTPRYLVIGTGKKITLECSQTMGHDKMYWYQQDPGMELHLIHYSYGVNSTEKGDLSSESTVSRIRTEHFPLTLESARPSHTSQYLCASSGSLSVTQYFGPGTRLLVL.

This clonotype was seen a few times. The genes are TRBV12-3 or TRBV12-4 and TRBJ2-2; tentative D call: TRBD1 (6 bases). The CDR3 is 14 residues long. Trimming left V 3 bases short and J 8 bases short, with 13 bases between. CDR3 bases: TGTGCCAGCAGTTTGCCAGGGGCGACTGGGGAGCTGTTTTTT. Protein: CASSLPGATGELFF.